The rows below give T cell receptor beta chains drawn from one sample of a study of T cells in Graves' hyperthyroidism and ophthalmopathy. TCRdb re-called the multiplex PCR reads with MiXCR, one entry per CDR3 protein. The table has under 550,000 distinct CDR3 sequences, roughly 13% seen once. Sequencing was carried out using blood. These receptors all stem from a woman aged 18-30 years with Graves' hyperthyroidism. CDR3s include the opening cysteine and the closing phenylalanine or tryptophan. A D gene is named only where the DNA matches it firmly. Where a row states a size, it is once, few, many or the class of an expanded clone; other rows omit it.

j_call d_call v_call clone_size cdr3_nt cdr3_aa
TRBJ1-4 TRBD1 TRBV5-4 NA TGTGCCAGCAGCCCTGCGACAGACAGGGGTAATGAAAAACTGTTTTTT CASSPATDRGNEKLFF
TRBJ2-1 NA TRBV9 many TGTGCCAGCAGCGTAGACCCGGGCGGCGAGCAGTTCTTC CASSVDPGGEQFF
TRBJ2-5 TRBD2 TRBV7-2 many TGTGCCAGCAGCTGGGGCGGGACTAGCGCGAGGGGCAAAGTAACCCAGTACTTC CASSWGGTSARGKVTQYF
TRBJ1-2 NA TRBV20-1 once TGCAGTGCTAGAGATTCCAAAACAGGTGGCGGCTACACCTTC CSARDSKTGGGYTF
TRBJ2-7 NA TRBV7-9 many TGTGCCAGCAGCTCCCAAGAGGCGGGGTGGGATTCCTACGAGCAGTACTTC CASSSQEAGWDSYEQYF
TRBJ1-5 NA TRBV6-1 NA TGTGCCAGCAGTGAATATAAGGATGGCAATCAGCCCCAGCATTTT CASSEYKDGNQPQHF
TRBJ2-7 NA TRBV7-2 many TGTGCCAGCAGCTTAACTACGGGAGCCTACGAGCAGTACTTC CASSLTTGAYEQYF
TRBJ2-3 NA TRBV9 few TGTGCCAGCAGCGTAGGACACAGATCTAGCACAGATACGCAGTATTTT CASSVGHRSSTDTQYF
TRBJ2-7 TRBD1 TRBV28 many TGTGCCAGCAGTAAAACCGGGACAGGTGTTCTTGGGTCCTACGAGCAGTACTTC CASSKTGTGVLGSYEQYF
TRBJ2-7 NA TRBV2 NA TGTGCCAGTTTAAGTGGAAAGGAGCAGTACTTC CASLSGKEQYF
TRBJ1-1 NA TRBV20-1 many TGCAGTGCGCCTCGGGGGGGCAGGGAGGACACTGAAGCTTTCTTT CSAPRGGREDTEAFF
TRBJ1-2 TRBD1 TRBV27 many TGTGCCAGCAGTCAGGACAGGGTGAGAGTTGGCTACACCTTC CASSQDRVRVGYTF
TRBJ2-2 NA TRBV18 NA TGTGCCAGCTCACCCCCAGAGGGGGGCCTCACCGGGGAGCTGTTTTTT CASSPPEGGLTGELFF
TRBJ2-7 TRBD1 TRBV6-1 many TGTGCCAGCAGGGATTTACAGGGGGCTTACGAGCAGTACTTC CASRDLQGAYEQYF
TRBJ1-1 NA TRBV27 many TGTGCCAGCAGTGTCCCTGGACACGGTGAAGCTTTCTTT CASSVPGHGEAFF
TRBJ2-5 NA TRBV28 many TGTGCCAGCAGACCCACGGACTACACCTACCAAGAGACCCAGTACTTC CASRPTDYTYQETQYF
TRBJ2-1 TRBD2 TRBV6-2/TRBV6-3 many TGTGCCACACTGACTAGCGGAGGTCTCTACAATGAGCAGTTCTTC CATLTSGGLYNEQFF
TRBJ2-7 TRBD2 TRBV20-1 few TGCAGTGCCGACCTCGGGGGGGAGTGGTACGAGCAGTACTTC CSADLGGEWYEQYF
TRBJ2-1 NA TRBV3-1 many TGTGCCAGCAGCCAACAAGGCCTGCTCGATGAGCAGTTCTTC CASSQQGLLDEQFF
TRBJ1-1 TRBD1 TRBV11-2 many TGTGCCAGCAGCTTAGTTCTCCCGCGAGGAACAGGGGGCACTGAAGCTTTCTTT CASSLVLPRGTGGTEAFF
TRBJ2-7 NA TRBV3-1 NA TGTGCCAGCAGCGCCCAGGGAACCTACGAGCAGTACTTC CASSAQGTYEQYF
TRBJ2-7 TRBD2 TRBV5-1 few TGCGCCAGCAGGGCGGGACTAGCGGGAGGCTCCTACGAGCAGTACTTC CASRAGLAGGSYEQYF
TRBJ2-1 TRBD1 TRBV7-3 many TGTGCCAGCAGCCAGAGCGACAGGGAACGGCAGTTCTTC CASSQSDRERQFF
TRBJ2-2 NA TRBV18 NA TGTGCCAGCTCACCACTCGGGGGAGGCTCGAACACCGGGGAGCTGTTTTTT CASSPLGGGSNTGELFF
TRBJ1-6 NA TRBV20-1 NA TGCAGTGCTACAAAAACCGGGACGGGCTTTAATTCACCCCTCCACTTT CSATKTGTGFNSPLHF
TRBJ2-7 NA TRBV11-2 NA TGTGCCAGCAGCTCAACAGGTGTCCTTGGGGAGCAGTACTTC CASSSTGVLGEQYF
TRBJ1-5 TRBD1 TRBV6-2/TRBV6-3 few TGTGCCAGCAGTTACTCCGGGACAGGGGTTCAACAGCCCCAGCATTTT CASSYSGTGVQQPQHF
TRBJ2-7 NA TRBV28 many TGTGCCAGCAGTCCCATCACAGGGTCCTACGAGCAGTACTTC CASSPITGSYEQYF
TRBJ1-2 TRBD1 TRBV20-1 many TGCAGTGCTAGAGAGGGGACAGCCTACTATGGCTACACCTTC CSAREGTAYYGYTF
TRBJ1-6 NA TRBV5-1 few TGCGCCAGCACCCAAATATTCGGAAATTCACCCCTCCACTTT CASTQIFGNSPLHF
TRBJ2-7 TRBD2 TRBV13 many TGTGCCAGCAGCTTCCGGACTAGCGTCCCCTACGAGCAGTACTTC CASSFRTSVPYEQYF
TRBJ2-1 NA TRBV6-1 many TGTGCCAGCAGTGAATTGAGAGCCTCTCCCTACAATGAGCAGTTCTTC CASSELRASPYNEQFF
TRBJ2-1 NA TRBV11-1 many TGTGCCAGCAGCTTAGCCCGCCACTGGCAAAGCTCCTACAATGAGCAGTTCTTC CASSLARHWQSSYNEQFF
TRBJ2-5 NA TRBV20-1 many TGCAGTGCTAGTGTGGTCCGGGAGACCCAGTACTTC CSASVVRETQYF
TRBJ2-7 NA TRBV15 few TGTGCCACCAGCAGAGAAATTTCCTACGAGCAGTACTTC CATSREISYEQYF
TRBJ2-7 NA TRBV5-1 NA TGCGCCAGCAGCTCCAGCCCAGACTCCTACGAGCAGTACTTC CASSSSPDSYEQYF
TRBJ2-1 TRBD2 TRBV25-1 few TGTGCCAGCAGTGAAGCGCTAGCGGGAGTCGGTGAGCAGTTCTTC CASSEALAGVGEQFF
TRBJ2-7 NA TRBV12-3/TRBV12-4 many TGTGCCAGCAGTTCCCGGGACGGATGGAACTACGAGCAGTACTTC CASSSRDGWNYEQYF
TRBJ1-2 NA TRBV5-1 many TGCGCCAGCAGCTGGGATAAGCCGGGGGACGATTATGGCTACACCTTC CASSWDKPGDDYGYTF
TRBJ1-1 NA TRBV6-1 NA TGTGCCAGCAGTGAAAAGGGGGGGAACACTGAAGCTTTCTTT CASSEKGGNTEAFF
TRBJ2-3 NA TRBV5-6 few TGTGCCAGCAGCTGGAGGACCACAGATACGCAGTATTTT CASSWRTTDTQYF
TRBJ2-3 TRBD2 TRBV30 few TGTGCCTGGATCGGGATGTCGGGGCTAGCGGGAGCCCGGGGGGATACGCAGTATTTT CAWIGMSGLAGARGDTQYF
TRBJ1-1 NA TRBV15 NA TGTGCCACCAGCAGAGCCCCAGGACAGGAAGCTTTCTTT CATSRAPGQEAFF
TRBJ1-3 NA TRBV5-8 few TGTGCCAGCAGCTTGGGTATGACTGGAAACACCATATATTTT CASSLGMTGNTIYF
TRBJ2-3 TRBD2 TRBV12-3/TRBV12-4 many TGTGCCAGCAGCCGATCTAGCGGGAGGGCCCGAGATACGCAGTATTTT CASSRSSGRARDTQYF
TRBJ2-1 TRBD2 TRBV5-1 many TGCGCCAGCGGGCCGGGGGGTAATGAGCAGTTCTTC CASGPGGNEQFF
TRBJ1-2 NA TRBV6-1 NA TGTGCCAGCAGTCCTAGCCTCGGGATGGATAATGGCTACACCTTC CASSPSLGMDNGYTF
TRBJ2-5 TRBD2 TRBV12-3/TRBV12-4 many TGTGCCAGCAGTAATAGCGGGGAACAAGAGACCCAGTACTTC CASSNSGEQETQYF
TRBJ2-6 NA TRBV18 few TGTGCCAGCTCACCCCGGTCCCACCTTGGCTCTGGGGCCAACGTCCTGACTTTC CASSPRSHLGSGANVLTF
TRBJ2-3 TRBD2 TRBV28 many TGTGCCAGCAGTTCCCCCGGCGGGGCGGGAGGGTTTGATACGCAGTATTTT CASSSPGGAGGFDTQYF
TRBJ2-1 NA TRBV29-1 few TGCAGCGTGAGGGGGGCCGTTAATGAGCAGTTCTTC CSVRGAVNEQFF
TRBJ2-7 NA TRBV5-1 many TGCGCCAGCAGCTTGGCCGTCCTTGGCGAGCAGTACTTC CASSLAVLGEQYF
TRBJ2-3 NA TRBV5-6 many TGTGCCAGCACTAGAGGGCGGGGAGCGTCCACAGATACGCAGTATTTT CASTRGRGASTDTQYF